This T cell receptor (beta chain) appears in the sequencing data of a study of OX40 agonist ivuxolimab in advanced cancers. Overall study: Participants, 75% to 85% male, averaged roughly 60 years of age, ranging from about 23 to 85. Enrollees could have had prior anti-PD-1, anti-PD-L1 or anti-CTLA-4 therapy, which 35% to 40% had received.

Collection of blood occurred at baseline, at cycle 4 day 1, and at cycle 7 day 1. Whole-study findings and limits: Partial responders at 0.1-3.0 mg/kg showed near-lowest clonal expansion.

With regard to this clone: Its cognate antigen is unknown.

Data came from immunoSEQ multiplex PCR; TCRdb stores just in-frame clones and leaves some out. The profile shows some 23,000 clones, just over 90% of them singletons. V lost 4 bases to trimming and J lost 1 base; unmatched junction nucleotides: 7. This CDR3 has 18 residues. CDR1 and CDR2 from the germline V gene are SGHRS and YFSETQ. This TCR was recovered from an adult with an advanced solid tumor such as melanoma, head and neck, liver or kidney cancer. The sequences come from CD4+ or CD8+ T cells sorted from blood, collected in a trial of the OX40 agonist ivuxolimab. This rearrangement joins TRBV5-1 to TRBJ2-3; 15 bases match TRBD2. Here the CDR3 reads CASSLGLAGGLGTDTQYF. The CDR3 nucleotides are TGCGCCAGCAGCCTCGGACTAGCGGGGGGGCTCGGCACAGATACGCAGTATTTT.